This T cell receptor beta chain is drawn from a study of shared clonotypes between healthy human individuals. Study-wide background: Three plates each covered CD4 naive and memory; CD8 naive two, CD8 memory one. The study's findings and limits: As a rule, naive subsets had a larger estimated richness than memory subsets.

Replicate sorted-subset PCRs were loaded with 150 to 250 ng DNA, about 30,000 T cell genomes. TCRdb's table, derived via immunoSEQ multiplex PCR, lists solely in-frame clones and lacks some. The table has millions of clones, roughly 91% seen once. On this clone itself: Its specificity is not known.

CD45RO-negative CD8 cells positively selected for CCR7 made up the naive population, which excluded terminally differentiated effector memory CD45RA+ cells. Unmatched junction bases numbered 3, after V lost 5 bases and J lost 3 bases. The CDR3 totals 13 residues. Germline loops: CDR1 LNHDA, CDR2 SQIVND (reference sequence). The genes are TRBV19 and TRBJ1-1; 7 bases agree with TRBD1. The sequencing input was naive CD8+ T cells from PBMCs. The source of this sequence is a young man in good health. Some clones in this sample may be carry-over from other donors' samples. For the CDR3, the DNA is TGTGCCAGTAGTCTAAGGGGGCACACTGAAGCTTTCTTT. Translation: CASSLRGHTEAFF.